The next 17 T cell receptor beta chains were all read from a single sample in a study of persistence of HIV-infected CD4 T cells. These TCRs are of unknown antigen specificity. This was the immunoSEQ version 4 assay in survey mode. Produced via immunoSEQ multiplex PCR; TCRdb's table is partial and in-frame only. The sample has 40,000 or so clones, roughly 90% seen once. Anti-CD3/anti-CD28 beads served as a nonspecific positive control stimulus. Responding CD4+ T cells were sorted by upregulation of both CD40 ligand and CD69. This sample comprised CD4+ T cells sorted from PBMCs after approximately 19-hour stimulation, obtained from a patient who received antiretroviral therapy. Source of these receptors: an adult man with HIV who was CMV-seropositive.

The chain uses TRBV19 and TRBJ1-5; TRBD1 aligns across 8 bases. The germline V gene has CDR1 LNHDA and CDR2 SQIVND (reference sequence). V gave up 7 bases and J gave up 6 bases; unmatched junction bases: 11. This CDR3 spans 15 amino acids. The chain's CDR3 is CASKVSRTGPQPQHF. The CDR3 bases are TGTGCCAGTAAGGTGAGCCGGACAGGGCCTCAGCCCCAGCATTTT.

The CDR3 reads CASSSQWREKLFF. DNA of the CDR3: TGTGCCAGCAGCTCGCAGTGGAGGGAAAAACTGTTTTTT. V and J are TRBV5-6 and TRBJ1-4; D gene unclear. The length of the CDR3 is 13 residues. Germline V CDR1 and CDR2: SGHDT, YYEEEE. Deletions cut 3 bases from V and 8 bases from J, with 11 bases between. The entire variable domain, with the rest obtained from reference TRBV5-6 and TRBJ1-4, is as follows: DAGVTQSPTHLIKTRGQQVTLRCSPKSGHDTVSWYQQALGQGPQFIFQYYEEEERQRGNFPDRFSGHQFPNYSSELNVNALLLGDSALYLCASSSQWREKLFFGSGTQLSVL.

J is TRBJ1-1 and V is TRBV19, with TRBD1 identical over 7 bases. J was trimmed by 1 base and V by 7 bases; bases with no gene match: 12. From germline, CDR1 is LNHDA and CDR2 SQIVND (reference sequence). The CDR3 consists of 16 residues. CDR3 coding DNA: TGTGCCAGTACTCTCGAAGGGGGCCTTAGGAACACTGAAGCTTTCTTT. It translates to CASTLEGGLRNTEAFF.

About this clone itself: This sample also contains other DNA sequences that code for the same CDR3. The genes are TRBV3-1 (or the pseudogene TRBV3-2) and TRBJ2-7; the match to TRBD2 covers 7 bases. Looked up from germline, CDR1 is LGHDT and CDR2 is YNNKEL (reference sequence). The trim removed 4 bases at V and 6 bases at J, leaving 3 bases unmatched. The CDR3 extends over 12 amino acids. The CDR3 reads CASSRGGVEQYF. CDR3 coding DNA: TGTGCCAGCAGCCGGGGGGGGGTCGAGCAGTACTTC.

CDR3: CASSLGAGAQPQHF. CDR3 DNA: TGTGCCAGCAGCCTTGGAGCAGGGGCCCAGCCCCAGCATTTT. The chain couples TRBV3-1 (or the pseudogene TRBV3-2) to TRBJ1-5, with a tentative D call TRBD1 (6 bases). This CDR3 comprises 14 residues. V gave up 4 bases and J gave up 7 bases, with 14 bases separating them. From germline, CDR1 is LGHDT and CDR2 YNNKEL (reference sequence).

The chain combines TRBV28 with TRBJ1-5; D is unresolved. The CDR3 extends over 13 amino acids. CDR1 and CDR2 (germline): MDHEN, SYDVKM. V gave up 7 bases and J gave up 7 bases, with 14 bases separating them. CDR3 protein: CASTQDPRQPQHF. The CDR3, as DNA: TGTGCCAGCACCCAGGACCCGAGGCAGCCCCAGCATTTT.

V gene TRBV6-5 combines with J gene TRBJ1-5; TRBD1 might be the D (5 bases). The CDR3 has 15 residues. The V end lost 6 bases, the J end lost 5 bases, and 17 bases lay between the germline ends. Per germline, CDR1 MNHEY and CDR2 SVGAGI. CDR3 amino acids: CASSLAGGSDQPQHF. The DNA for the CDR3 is TGTGCCAGCAGCCTTGCTGGGGGTTCGGATCAGCCCCAGCATTTT.

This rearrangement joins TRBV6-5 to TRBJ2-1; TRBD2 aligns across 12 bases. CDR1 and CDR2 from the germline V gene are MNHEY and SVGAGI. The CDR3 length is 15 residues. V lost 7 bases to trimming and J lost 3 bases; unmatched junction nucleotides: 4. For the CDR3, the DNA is TGTGCCAGCATCGGGACTAGCGGGTTCTACAATGAGCAGTTCTTC. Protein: CASIGTSGFYNEQFF.

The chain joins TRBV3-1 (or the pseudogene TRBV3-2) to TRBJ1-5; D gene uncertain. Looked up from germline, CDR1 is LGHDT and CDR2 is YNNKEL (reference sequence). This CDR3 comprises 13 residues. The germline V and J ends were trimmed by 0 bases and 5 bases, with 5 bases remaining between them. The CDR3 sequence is CASSQDIDQPQHF. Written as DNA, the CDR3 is TGTGCCAGCAGCCAAGATATTGATCAGCCCCAGCATTTT.

The CDR3 nucleotides are TGCGCCACCCGGACAGGCGCTAACTATGGCTACACCTTC. This gives the protein CATRTGANYGYTF. This rearrangement joins TRBV5-1 to TRBJ1-2, with 7 bases matching TRBD1. V shed 9 bases, J shed 0 bases, and the junction held 5 bases outside the gene matches. The CDR3 totals 13 residues. Germline V CDR1 and CDR2: SGHRS, YFSETQ. The variable domain in full, with the rest retrieved from reference TRBV5-1 and TRBJ1-2, is KAGVTQTPRYLIKTRGQQVTLSCSPISGHRSVSWYQQTPGQGLQFLFEYFSETQRNKGNFPGRFSGRQFSNSRSEMNVSTLELGDSALYLCATRTGANYGYTFGSGTRLTVV.

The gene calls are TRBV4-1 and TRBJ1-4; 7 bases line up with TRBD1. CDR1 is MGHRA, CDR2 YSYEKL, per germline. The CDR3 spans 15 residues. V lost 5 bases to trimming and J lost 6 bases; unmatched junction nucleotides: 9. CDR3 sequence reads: CASSAPTGRYEKLFF. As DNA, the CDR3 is TGCGCCAGCAGCGCCCCGACAGGGCGATATGAAAAACTGTTTTTT.

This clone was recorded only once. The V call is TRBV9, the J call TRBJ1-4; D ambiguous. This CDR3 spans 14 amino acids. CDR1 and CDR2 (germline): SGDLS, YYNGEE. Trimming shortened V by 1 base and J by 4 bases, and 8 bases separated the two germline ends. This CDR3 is CASSVNTVNEKLFF. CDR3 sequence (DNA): TGTGCCAGCAGCGTAAACACCGTTAATGAAAAACTGTTTTTT.

The CDR3 region is CASMEDNQPQHF. The CDR3 coding sequence is TGTGCCAGCATGGAGGACAATCAGCCCCAGCATTTT. The genes are TRBV12-3 or TRBV12-4 and TRBJ1-5; no firm D call. The CDR3 totals 12 residues. Trimming took 7 bases from V and 3 from J, leaving 7 bases between them.

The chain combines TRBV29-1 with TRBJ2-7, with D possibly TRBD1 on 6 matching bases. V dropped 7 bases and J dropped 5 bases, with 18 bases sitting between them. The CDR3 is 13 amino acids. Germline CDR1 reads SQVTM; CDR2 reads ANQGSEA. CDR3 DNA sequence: TGCAGCGCTAGTCTACAGGGTCTGAACGAGCAGTACTTC. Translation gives CSASLQGLNEQYF.

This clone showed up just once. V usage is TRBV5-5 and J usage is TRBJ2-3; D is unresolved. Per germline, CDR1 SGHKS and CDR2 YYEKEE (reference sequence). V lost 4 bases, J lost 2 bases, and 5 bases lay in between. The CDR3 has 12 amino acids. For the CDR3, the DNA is TGTGCCAGCAGCACTAACACAGATACGCAGTATTTT. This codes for CASSTNTDTQYF. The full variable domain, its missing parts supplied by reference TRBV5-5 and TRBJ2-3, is DAGVTQSPTHLIKTRGQQVTLRCSPISGHKSVSWYQQVLGQGPQFIFQYYEKEERGRGNFPDRFSARQFPNYSSELNVNALLLGDSALYLCASSTNTDTQYFGPGTRLTVL.

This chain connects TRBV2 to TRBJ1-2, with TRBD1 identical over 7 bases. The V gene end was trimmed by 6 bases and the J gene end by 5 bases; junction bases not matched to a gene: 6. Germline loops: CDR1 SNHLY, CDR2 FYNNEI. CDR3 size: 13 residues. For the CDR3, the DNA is TGTGCCAGCAGCGGGGACAGTGAGTATGGCTACACCTTC. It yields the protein CASSGDSEYGYTF.

This CDR3 is CASSLGGGGNTGELFF. The CDR3 DNA sequence: TGTGCCAGCAGTTTGGGTGGCGGGGGGAACACCGGGGAGCTGTTTTTT. The rearrangement joins TRBV6-5 to TRBJ2-2; 7 bases map to TRBD2. The J segment lost 1 base and the V segment lost 4 bases, leaving 6 bases of the junction unmatched. CDR3 size: 16 residues. Germline CDR1 and CDR2: MNHEY and SVGAGI.